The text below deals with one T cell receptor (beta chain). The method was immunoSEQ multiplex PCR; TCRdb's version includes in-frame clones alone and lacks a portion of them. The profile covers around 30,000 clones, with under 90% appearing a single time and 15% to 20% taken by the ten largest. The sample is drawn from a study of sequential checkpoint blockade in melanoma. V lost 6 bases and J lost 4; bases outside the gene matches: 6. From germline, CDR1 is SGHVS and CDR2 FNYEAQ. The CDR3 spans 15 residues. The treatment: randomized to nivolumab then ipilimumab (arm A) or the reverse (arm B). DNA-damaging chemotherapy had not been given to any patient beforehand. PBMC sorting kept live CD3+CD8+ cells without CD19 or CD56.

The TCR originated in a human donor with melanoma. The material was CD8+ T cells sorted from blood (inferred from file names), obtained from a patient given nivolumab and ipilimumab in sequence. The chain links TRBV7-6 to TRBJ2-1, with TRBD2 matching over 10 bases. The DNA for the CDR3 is TGTGCCAGCAGACAGACTAGCGGGCCGTACAATGAGCAGTTCTTC. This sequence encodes CASRQTSGPYNEQFF. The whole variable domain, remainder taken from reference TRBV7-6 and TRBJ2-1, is GAGVSQSPRYKVTKRGQDVALRCDPISGHVSLYWYRQALGQGPEFLTYFNYEAQQDKSGLPNDRFSAERPEGSISTLTIQRTEQRDSAMYRCASRQTSGPYNEQFFGPGTRLTVL.